This T cell receptor (beta chain) was recorded in a study of identical twins. Study conclusions and caveats: The study reached conclusions through statistical analysis that was cross-sectional, not following the same donors. Within cord blood, abundant beta clonotypes carried fewer insertions, but memory repertoires showed no such trend.

In regard to this clonotype: The antigen remains unidentified.

The CDR3 has 17 amino acids. Unmatched junction bases numbered 6, after V lost 1 base and J lost 4 bases. Germline CDR1 reads KGHSH; CDR2 reads LQKENI. Template switching added a universal primer site; cDNA carried unique molecular identifiers. TCRdb processed the 5' RACE reads anew with MiXCR; each CDR3 protein has one entry. The data show approximately 890,000 distinct CDR3 sequences, 9% to 15% seen once. In addition, the sample was reused for a study of yellow fever vaccine responses in identical twins.

The chain recombines TRBV18 with TRBJ2-1, with TRBD2 identical over 11 bases. Specimen: PBMCs. The sequence was obtained from a woman aged 18-35 years in good health. CDR3 sequence reads: CASSPRVTSGGYNEQFF. CDR3 DNA: TGTGCCAGCTCACCACGAGTTACTAGCGGGGGATACAATGAGCAGTTCTTC. The full variable domain, completed using reference TRBV18 and TRBJ2-1, is NAGVMQNPRHLVRRRGQEARLRCSPMKGHSHVYWYRQLPEEGLKFMVYLQKENIIDESGMPKERFSAEFPKEGPSILRIQQVVRGDSAAYFCASSPRVTSGGYNEQFFGPGTRLTVL.